This TCR beta chain is from a study of T cells in Graves' hyperthyroidism and ophthalmopathy. For the study at large: Peripheral blood sampling occurred at initial diagnosis, before any treatment.

The TCR beta CDR3 regions underwent amplification using RNA transcripts as the source. The TCR CDR3 was amplified in a first-round RT-PCR using the HTBI primer set. TCRdb redid the calling of the multiplex PCR reads with MiXCR, one entry per CDR3 protein. This table holds more than 500,000 distinct CDR3 sequences, around 15% found once. CDR1 is DFQATT, CDR2 SNEGSKA, per germline (reference sequence). V was clipped by 6 bases and J by 4 bases; unmatched bases: 7. CDR3 length: 14 residues. This clonotype was seen many times. Each diagnosis drew on symptoms, thyroxine, TRAb, thyroid ultrasound and orbital computed tomography findings. It was around 11 ml of fresh peripheral blood that supplied the PBMCs.

The clonotype originates from a woman aged 40 to 55 with Graves' hyperthyroidism. The material sequenced was blood. This sequence joins TRBV20-1 and TRBJ2-5; TRBD2 matches 11 bases. This chain's CDR3 is CSATGTSGIETQYF. In DNA form, the CDR3 reads TGCAGTGCCACTGGGACTAGCGGAATAGAGACCCAGTACTTC.